The present T cell receptor (beta chain) was sequenced within a study of CD8 T cells in ankylosing spondylitis. Overall study findings and caveats: Peripheral blood samples showed relatively rare disease-linked clones, and these clones were CD8+. A TCR beta motif of under 10 highly homologous variants seemed to mark ankylosing spondylitis blood.

The J segment lost 5 bases and the V segment lost 5 bases, leaving 4 bases of the junction unmatched. The CDR3 is 15 amino acids. The germline gives CDR1 SGHNT, CDR2 YYREEE (reference sequence). Worth noting for this clonotype: Its target is unknown.

Libraries of TCR beta came from quantitative 5'-RACE with molecular barcodes. TCRdb analysed the 5' RACE reads with MiXCR anew, one entry per CDR3 protein. Of roughly 160,000 distinct CDR3 sequences in the sample, roughly 10% are singletons; the top ten hold less than 15%. Sample: blood, either unsorted or a sorted T cell fraction (not recorded which). The sequence came from a female donor with ankylosing spondylitis or in good health (not recorded which). The J gene is TRBJ2-1, the V gene TRBV5-4, with 13 bases that match TRBD2. DNA for the CDR3: TGTGCCAGCAGGGTGGGACTAGCGGGAAACAATGAGCAGTTCTTC. It codes for CASRVGLAGNNEQFF.